The T cell receptor beta chain described here comes from a study of T cells after yellow fever vaccination. TCRdb used MiXCR to reprocess the 5' RACE reads, holding one entry per CDR3 protein. This table has 250,000 or so distinct CDR3 sequences, more than 3.5% appearing once. This clonotype showed up many times. The sequences come from PBMCs, collected 15 days after the yellow fever booster vaccination. The clonotype comes from a man between 18 and 29 years old who received the YFV17D yellow fever vaccine.

This CDR3 is CASSPGWMGNEQFF. In DNA, the CDR3 is TGTGCCAGCTCACCAGGGTGGATGGGGAATGAGCAGTTCTTC. This rearrangement joins TRBV18 to TRBJ2-1, with unresolved D. This CDR3 contains 14 residues. Trimming cost V 2 bases and J 7 bases, with 12 bases left between them. Germline V lookup: CDR1 KGHSH, CDR2 LQKENI. The variable domain in full, completed from reference TRBV18 and TRBJ2-1, reads NAGVMQNPRHLVRRRGQEARLRCSPMKGHSHVYWYRQLPEEGLKFMVYLQKENIIDESGMPKERFSAEFPKEGPSILRIQQVVRGDSAAYFCASSPGWMGNEQFFGPGTRLTVL.